This TCR beta chain was sequenced during a study of CD8+ T cells in alopecia areata (dated by TCRdb to between 2017 and 2018). For the wider study: High-throughput TCRbeta sequencing was used to examine T cell clonal expansion in alopecia areata in both the C3H/HeJ mouse model and human patients. Human TCRbeta sequencing covered scalp tissue and sorted CD4+ and CD8+ peripheral blood T cells from patchy and totalis/universalis alopecia areata patients and healthy controls. TCRbeta CDR3 regions were amplified by immunoSEQ multiplex PCR using 35 Vbeta forward and 13 Jbeta reverse primers. Clonality in the scalp was compared among normal scalp (n=4), patchy alopecia areata scalp (n=8), and alopecia totalis/universalis scalp (n=8). The RNA source kit depended on sample type: the PAXgene miRNA kit for fixed scalp, the miRNeasy kit for PBMCs, and the RNeasy kit for mouse skin. Broader findings and caveats from the paper: Resident alphabeta T cells in normal human skin are also sequenced, complicating scalp TCR repertoire analysis, unlike mouse skin dominated by gammadelta T cells. Compared with mice, TCR sequences shared between patients were less clear, possibly partly because of HLA diversity across the patient population. Compared with normal scalp, lesional scalp, particularly in alopecia totalis/universalis, had higher clonality and more expanded CD8+ clones, which suggests antigenic drive.

Library creation used the immunoSEQ multiplex PCR assay. RNA was extracted from all samples and reverse transcribed into cDNA, which served as template for TCR sequencing. SuperScript III was used to make first-strand cDNA, primed with a 2:1 mix of oligo-dT and random hexamers. Amplification bias was assessed with a synthetic immune receptor repertoire, and residual bias was removed computationally. For the original study's pipeline: Raw reads were preprocessed to remove errors, and CDR3 was defined according to IMGT conventions as the region from the conserved cysteine to phenylalanine. Clonality was computed as 1 minus the Shannon entropy, with the entropy normalized by log2 of the number of productive unique TCRs. CD4 or CD8 identity of scalp clones was inferred by cross-referencing scalp TCRbeta sequences with sorted blood CD4 and CD8 repertoires. The table comes from immuneACCESS by way of TCRdb, which keeps in-frame sequences with V and J called. Part of the clones is missing from these tables; in studies checked, under half for an unresolved V gene and the rest for unknown reasons. The V and J calls and clone size were taken over from that table, and D and trimming were inferred from the DNA. Present in this sample are 89,000 or so clones, roughly 51% of which were seen just once. In total, the top ten clones hold 5.5% to 6% of the sample.

Notes on this clone: The clone's antigen remains unknown. The input lacks base qualities; no much larger clone sits a single base away.

The CDR3 covers 16 residues, taking in both the cysteine and the phenylalanine. The entry retains the CDR3 DNA only, 48 bases that are in frame from base 1. CDR1 SEHNR and CDR2 FQNEAQ are derived from the germline V gene (reference sequence). The V end loses 5 bases and the J end loses 3 bases, and a stretch of 17 bases separates them. From alopecia areata patients, peripheral blood was collected along with lesional scalp punch biopsies. PBMCs were isolated by density centrifugation and stained for CD3, CD4 and CD8, after which CD4+ and CD8+ T cells were sorted on a FACSAria. As part of a multicenter biomarker study, untreated alopecia areata patients were recruited. In several patients from the biomarker study, blood CD8+ T cells were sorted further into NKG2D-low and NKG2D-high fractions.

Sequencing was performed on NKG2D-high CD8+ T cells sorted from blood. The cell subset or site label, as the study defines it: sorted CD8+ NKG2D-high blood T cells. The chain employs TRBV7-9 and TRBJ2-1; the D gene cannot be resolved reliably. This TCR came from a human donor with alopecia areata. The CDR3 sequence is CASSLPDGAYYNEQFF. The bases read TGTGCCAGCAGCCTCCCGGACGGAGCCTACTACAATGAGCAGTTCTTC.